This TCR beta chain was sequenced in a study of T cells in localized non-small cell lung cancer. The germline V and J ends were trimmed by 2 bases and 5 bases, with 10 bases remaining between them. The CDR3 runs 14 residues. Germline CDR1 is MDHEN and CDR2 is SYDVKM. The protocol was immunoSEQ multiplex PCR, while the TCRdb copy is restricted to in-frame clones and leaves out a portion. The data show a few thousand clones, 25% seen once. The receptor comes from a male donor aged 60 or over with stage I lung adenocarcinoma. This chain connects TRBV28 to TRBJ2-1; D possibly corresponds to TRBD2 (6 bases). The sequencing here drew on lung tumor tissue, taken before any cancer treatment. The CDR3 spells CASSLAGLHNEQFF. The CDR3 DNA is TGTGCCAGCAGTTTAGCGGGGCTTCACAATGAGCAGTTCTTC.